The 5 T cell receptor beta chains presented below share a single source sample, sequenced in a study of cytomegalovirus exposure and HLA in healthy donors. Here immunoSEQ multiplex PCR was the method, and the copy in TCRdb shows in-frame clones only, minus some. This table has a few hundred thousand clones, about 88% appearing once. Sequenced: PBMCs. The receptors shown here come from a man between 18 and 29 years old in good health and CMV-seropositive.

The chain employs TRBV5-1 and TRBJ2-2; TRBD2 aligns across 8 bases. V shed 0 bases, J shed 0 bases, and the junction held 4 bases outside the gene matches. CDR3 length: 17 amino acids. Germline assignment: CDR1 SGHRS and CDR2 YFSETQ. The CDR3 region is CASSLEPSGPNTGELFF. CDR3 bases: TGCGCCAGCAGCTTGGAACCTAGCGGGCCGAACACCGGGGAGCTGTTTTTT.

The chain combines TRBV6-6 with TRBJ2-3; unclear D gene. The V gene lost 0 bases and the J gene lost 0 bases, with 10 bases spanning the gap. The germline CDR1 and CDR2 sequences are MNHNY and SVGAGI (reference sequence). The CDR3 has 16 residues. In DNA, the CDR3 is TGTGCCAGCAGTTACTCGAAAGGGTCTAGCACAGATACGCAGTATTTT. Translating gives CASSYSKGSSTDTQYF.

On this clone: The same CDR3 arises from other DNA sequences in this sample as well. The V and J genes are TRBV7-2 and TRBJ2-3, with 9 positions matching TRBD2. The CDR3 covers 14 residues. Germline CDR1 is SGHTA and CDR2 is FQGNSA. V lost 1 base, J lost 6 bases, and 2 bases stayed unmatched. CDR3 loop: CASSLGGRVDTQYF. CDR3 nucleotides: TGTGCCAGCAGCTTAGGCGGGAGGGTGGATACGCAGTATTTT. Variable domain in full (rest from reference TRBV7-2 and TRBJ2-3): GAGVSQSPSNKVTEKGKDVELRCDPISGHTALYWYRQSLGQGLEFLIYFQGNSAPDKSGLPSDRFSAERTGGSVSTLTIQRTQQEDSAVYLCASSLGGRVDTQYFGPGTRLTVL.

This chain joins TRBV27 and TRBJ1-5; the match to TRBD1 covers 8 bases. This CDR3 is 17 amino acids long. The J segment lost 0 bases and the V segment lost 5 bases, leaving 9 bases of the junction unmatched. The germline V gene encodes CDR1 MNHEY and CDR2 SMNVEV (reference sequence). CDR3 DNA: TGTGCCAGCAGTCAAACACGGGACAGGTATAGCAATCAGCCCCAGCATTTT. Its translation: CASSQTRDRYSNQPQHF.

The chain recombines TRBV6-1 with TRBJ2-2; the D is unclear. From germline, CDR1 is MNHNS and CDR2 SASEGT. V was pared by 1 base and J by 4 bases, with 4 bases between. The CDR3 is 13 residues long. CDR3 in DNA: TGTGCCAGCAGTGAAGTAGGCACCGGGGAGCTGTTTTTT. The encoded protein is CASSEVGTGELFF.